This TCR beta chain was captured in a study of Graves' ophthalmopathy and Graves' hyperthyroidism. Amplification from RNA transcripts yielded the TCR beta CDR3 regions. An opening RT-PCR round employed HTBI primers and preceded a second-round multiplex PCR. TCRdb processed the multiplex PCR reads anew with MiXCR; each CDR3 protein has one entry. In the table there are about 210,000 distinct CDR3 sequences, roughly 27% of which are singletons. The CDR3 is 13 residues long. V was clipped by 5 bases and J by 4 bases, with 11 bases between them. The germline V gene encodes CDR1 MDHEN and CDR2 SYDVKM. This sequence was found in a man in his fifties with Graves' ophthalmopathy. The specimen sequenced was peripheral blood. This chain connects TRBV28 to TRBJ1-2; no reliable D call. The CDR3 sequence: CASSLGWGYGYTF. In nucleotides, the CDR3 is TGTGCCAGCAGTCTAGGTTGGGGCTATGGCTACACCTTC.